Here is one T cell receptor beta chain with its context. The antigen is not known. This sample was taken from a study of shared clonotypes between healthy human individuals. The study's findings and limits: A few donors shared around 5.1% of their naive CD4 clonotypes. Naive subsets generally had larger estimated richness than memory subsets.

CDR3 length equals 13 residues. From germline, CDR1 is LGHNA and CDR2 YSLEER. The germline V and J ends were trimmed by 0 bases and 9 bases, with 9 bases remaining between them. The authors split each subset's genomic DNA evenly across several immunoSEQ plates. Replicate PCRs run on sorted subsets employed approximately 180 ng DNA, around 27,000 T cell genomes. Data came from immunoSEQ multiplex PCR; TCRdb stores just in-frame clones and leaves some out. This sample has more than 2 million clones, with approximately 95% found just once. The receptor was derived from a young man in good health. What was sequenced was naive CD4+ T cells sorted from blood. Subset specified: CD45RA+ positively selected. The chain recombines TRBV4-3 with TRBJ2-1; no definite D call. This CDR3 is CASSQESGFEQFF. CDR3 coding DNA: TGCGCCAGCAGCCAAGAAAGTGGGTTTGAGCAGTTCTTC.